Sequencing of this T cell receptor beta chain was carried out in a study of control samples from healthy donors and cancer patients (dated by TCRdb to 2019 to 2021). Via the germline V gene, CDR1 is SGDLS and CDR2 YYNGEE. Here V drops 1 base and J drops 8 bases, and the junction holds 10 bases not matched to any gene. The CDR3 runs 16 amino acids, cysteine and phenylalanine included. Left in the record is the CDR3 DNA by itself, 48 bases read in frame from the first base. With respect to this clone: Its specific antigen is unknown. Base quality data are lacking; no much larger clone is found one base away.

The receptor library was made with the immunoSEQ multiplex PCR assay. In TCRdb, the immuneACCESS table is reduced to in-frame sequences with V and J assigned. These tables do not hold every clone; where another copy was compared, an unresolved V gene accounts for under half, and the others remain unexplained. Counted in this sample were 150,000 to 200,000 clones; approximately 86% of them appeared once. The ten biggest clones cover approximately 1.7% of the sample. Specimen: blood. This clonotype was sampled from a young man in good health. This chain joins TRBV9 to TRBJ2-1; TRBD1 matches 9 bases in the middle. The nucleotide sequence reads as follows: TGTGCCAGCAGCGTAAATCGCGCGACAGGGGGTGATGAGCAGTTCTTC. Translated, this is CASSVNRATGGDEQFF. Beyond the CDR3, the reference TRBV9 and TRBJ2-1 genes provide the residues; the full variable domain reads: DSGVTQTPKHLITATGQRVTLRCSPRSGDLSVYWYQQSLDQGLQFLIQYYNGEERAKGNILERFSAQQFPDLHSELNLSSLELGDSALYFCASSVNRATGGDEQFFGPGTRLTVL.